This T cell receptor beta chain was obtained from a study of T cells in Graves' hyperthyroidism and ophthalmopathy. Amplification targeted TCR beta CDR3 regions from RNA transcripts. First-round RT-PCR with HTBI primers amplified the TCR CDR3 region. TCRdb used MiXCR to reprocess the multiplex PCR reads, holding one entry per CDR3 protein. Among fewer than 750,000 distinct CDR3 sequences listed, approximately 44% were seen once. Counting both end residues, the CDR3 totals 15 amino acids. From germline, CDR1 is DFQATT and CDR2 SNEGSKA (reference sequence). Details on this clonotype: The missing conserved phenylalanine or tryptophan at the end of this CDR3 makes a read error likely. It is unclear where the CDR3 begins or ends on the DNA, so no DNA is shown, and the CDR3 is as TCRdb lists it.

Specimen: peripheral blood or thyroid tissue (not recorded which). The origin of this receptor is a woman aged 18-35 years with Graves' hyperthyroidism. This chain links TRBV20-1 with TRBJ2-2; the DNA was not used to check the table's D call, TRBD1. CDR3 in amino acids: CSARGAGGEHRGAVV.